This T cell receptor beta chain was found in a study of OX40 agonist ivuxolimab in advanced cancers. Study background: Participants averaged approximately 65 years of age (range about 23 to 79) and were under 90% male.

This CDR3 comprises 14 residues. V shed 2 bases and J shed 5 bases, with 11 bases lying between them. Germline CDR1 is KGHSH and CDR2 is LQKENI. Only in-frame clones appear in the TCRdb table, and some are missing; sequencing was by immunoSEQ multiplex PCR. This table has some 45,000 clones, around 87% appearing once. V and J are TRBV18 and TRBJ2-3; D gene unclear. The receptor's source is an adult with an advanced solid tumor such as melanoma, head and neck, liver or kidney cancer. Sequenced here: CD4+ or CD8+ T cells sorted from blood, sampled in a trial of the OX40 agonist ivuxolimab. The CDR3 bases are TGTGCCAGCTCACCAAAGGCGCCTGGAGATACGCAGTATTTT. It is translated as CASSPKAPGDTQYF. Combining the CDR3 with reference TRBV18 and TRBJ2-3 gives the whole variable domain NAGVMQNPRHLVRRRGQEARLRCSPMKGHSHVYWYRQLPEEGLKFMVYLQKENIIDESGMPKERFSAEFPKEGPSILRIQQVVRGDSAAYFCASSPKAPGDTQYFGPGTRLTVL.